This T cell receptor beta chain stems from a study of T cell clonality in common variable immunodeficiency. Losses at the gene ends were 5 bases for V and 2 bases for J; bases not matched to a gene: 5. The CDR3 is 14 amino acids. Germline V gives CDR1 SGHTA, CDR2 FQGNSA. The method was immunoSEQ multiplex PCR; TCRdb's version includes in-frame clones alone and lacks a portion of them. This sample carries 40,000 to 50,000 clones, none of them present only once. This clone was counted many times. The antigen is not known. The read finishes 3 residues shy of the CDR3 end, and the germline J gene is used to complete it. Study-wide findings and caveats: Fewer deletions and N-nucleotide insertions were reportedly seen in common variable immunodeficiency TCR beta sequences.

CVID subjects were 15 female and just under 30 male, aged roughly 9 to 64. Caucasian heritage predominated among both patients and controls. CVID subjects were neither ill nor on immunomodulatory or immunosuppressive medication at sampling. The genes are TRBV7-2 and TRBJ2-7, with 8 nucleotides matching TRBD2. The sample comprised peripheral blood mononuclear cells. The source of this sequence is a human donor with common variable immunodeficiency. The chain's CDR3 is CASSHSGKTYEQYF. Incomplete CDR3 DNA: TGTGCCAGCAGCCATAGCGGGAAAACCTACGAG.